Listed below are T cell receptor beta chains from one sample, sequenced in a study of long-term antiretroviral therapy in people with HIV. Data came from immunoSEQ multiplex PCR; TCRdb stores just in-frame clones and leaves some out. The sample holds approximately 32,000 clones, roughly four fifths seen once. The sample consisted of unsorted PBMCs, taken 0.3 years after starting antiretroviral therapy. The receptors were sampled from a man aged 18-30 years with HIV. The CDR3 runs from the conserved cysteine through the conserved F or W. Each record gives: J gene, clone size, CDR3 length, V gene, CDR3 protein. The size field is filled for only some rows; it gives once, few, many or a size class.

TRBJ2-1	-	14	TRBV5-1	CASSAGGPNNEQFF
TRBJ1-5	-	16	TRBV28	CASSLAGDLSNQPQHF
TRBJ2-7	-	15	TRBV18	CASSQPGTVFYEQYF
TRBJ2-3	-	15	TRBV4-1	CASSQGEQGGDTQYF
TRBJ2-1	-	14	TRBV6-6	CASSYSPQGGEQFF
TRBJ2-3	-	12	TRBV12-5	CASGFNADTQYF
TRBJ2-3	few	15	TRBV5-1	CASSLGGGSTDTQYF
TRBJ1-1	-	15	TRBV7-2	CASSPYRGQDTEAFF
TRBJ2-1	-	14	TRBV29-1	CSVTEQGDYNEQFF
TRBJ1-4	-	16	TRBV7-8	CASSLALGTANEKLFF
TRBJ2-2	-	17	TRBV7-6	CASSKLAGDFLTGELFF
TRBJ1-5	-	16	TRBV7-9	CASSLSGQGGNQPQHF
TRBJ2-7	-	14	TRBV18	CASSLGAVTYEQYF
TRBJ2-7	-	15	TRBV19	CASSFGLAGAYEQYF
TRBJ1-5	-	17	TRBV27	CASSTRPRGGGNQPQHF
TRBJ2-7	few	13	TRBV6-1	CASSERLVYEQYF
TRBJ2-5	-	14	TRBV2	CASGELAGEETQYF
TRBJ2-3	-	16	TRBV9	CASSARVAGGPDTQYF
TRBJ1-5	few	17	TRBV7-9	CASSLGGQGLANQPQHF
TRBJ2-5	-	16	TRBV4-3	CASSQEGGQGGETQYF
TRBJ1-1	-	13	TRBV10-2	CASRDRAGTEAFF
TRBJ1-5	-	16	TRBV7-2	CASSLVASRGNQPQHF
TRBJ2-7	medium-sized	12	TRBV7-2	CASSFSVYEQYF
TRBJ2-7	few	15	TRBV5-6	CASSPAQGNTYEQYF
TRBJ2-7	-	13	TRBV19	CASRGTATYEQYF
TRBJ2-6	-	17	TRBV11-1	CASSSGGSASGANVLTF
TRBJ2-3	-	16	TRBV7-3	CASSLLAGAGGDTQYF
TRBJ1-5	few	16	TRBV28	CASSLEQGASFQPQHF
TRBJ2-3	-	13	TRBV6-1	CASSDQIGDRSYF
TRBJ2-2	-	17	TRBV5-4	CASSLGLAGGRTGELFF
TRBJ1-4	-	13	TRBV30	CALDRAGGEKLFF
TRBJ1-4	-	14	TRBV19	CASRTGTGGEKLFF
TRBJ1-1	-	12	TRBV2	CASSSTNTEAFF
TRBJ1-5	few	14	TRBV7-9	CASSLTGDNQPQHF
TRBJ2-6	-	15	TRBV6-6	CASWTALSGANVLTF
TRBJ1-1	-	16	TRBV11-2	CASSQKLQGGDTEAFF
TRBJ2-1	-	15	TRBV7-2	CASGMDPGSYNEQFF
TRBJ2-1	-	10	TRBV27	CASGYNEQFF
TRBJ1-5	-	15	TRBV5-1	CASSPTGMSNQPQHF
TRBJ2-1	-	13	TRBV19	CASSIVGLGEQFF
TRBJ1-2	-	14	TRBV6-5	CASSSKDRGGGYTF
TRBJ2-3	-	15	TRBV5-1	CASSAGHASTDTQYF
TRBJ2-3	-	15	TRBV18	CASSPPGGSTDTQYF
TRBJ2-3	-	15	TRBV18	CASSPFDGGSDTQYF
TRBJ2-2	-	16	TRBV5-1	CASSLGTGFNTGELFF
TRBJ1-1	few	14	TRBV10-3	CAIRLGHLNTEAFF
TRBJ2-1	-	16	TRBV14	CASSQSRLAGANEQFF
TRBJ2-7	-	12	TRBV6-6	CASSPRPSEQYF
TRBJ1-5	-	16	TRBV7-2	CASSLSDSRNNQPQHF
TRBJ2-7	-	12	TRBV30	CAWSGLAYEQYF
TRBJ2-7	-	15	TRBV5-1	CASSLGPGRDYEQYF
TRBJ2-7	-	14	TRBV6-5	CASSYSPRGGEQYF
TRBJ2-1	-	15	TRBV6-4	CASSPSGGSSNEQFF
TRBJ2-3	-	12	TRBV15	CATSREWDTQYF
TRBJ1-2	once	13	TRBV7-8	CASSLGGLYGYTF